The next 15 T cell receptor beta chains were all read from a single sample in a study of T cells in localized non-small cell lung cancer (dated by TCRdb to 2018 to 2020). To prepare the library, the immunoSEQ multiplex PCR assay was applied. This is the immuneACCESS table as TCRdb keeps it, with only in-frame sequences that have V and J called. A part of the clones is gone; compared with another copy, unresolved V genes explain less than half, and the rest is unexplained. Recorded for this sample are fewer than 25,000 clones; just over 90% of them occurred a single time. The top ten hold 3.5% to 5% of the sample. Sequenced material: peripheral blood, taken before any cancer treatment. These receptors were collected from a male donor aged 60 or over with stage I squamous cell lung carcinoma.

The rearrangement links TRBV6-6 to TRBJ2-7; D gene uncertain. CDR1 and CDR2 (germline): MNHNY, SVGAGI (reference sequence). V was clipped by 2 bases and J by 3 bases, with 11 bases between them. The CDR3 has 14 amino acids. CDR3 loop: CASSYPGANYEQYF. The CDR3 coding sequence is TGTGCCAGCAGTTACCCTGGAGCTAACTACGAGCAGTACTTC.

This chain joins TRBV27 and TRBJ2-7; D uncertain. The CDR3 runs to 13 residues. V was trimmed by 6 bases and J by 1 base, leaving 10 bases between them. CDR1 and CDR2 (germline): MNHEY, SMNVEV (reference sequence). The CDR3: CASSWPGSYEQYF. The DNA for the CDR3 is TGTGCCAGCAGCTGGCCTGGTTCCTACGAGCAGTACTTC.

This clone appeared once. V gene TRBV9 combines with J gene TRBJ1-4; 7 bases fit TRBD1. V was pared by 1 base and J by 8 bases, with 11 bases of the junction left unmatched. The CDR3 contains 16 residues. Germline-derived CDR1 and CDR2 are SGDLS and YYNGEE. This CDR3 reads CASSVSPGQGGEKLFF. The CDR3, as DNA: TGTGCCAGCAGCGTATCCCCCGGGCAGGGGGGAGAAAAACTGTTTTTT. Complete variable domain (other parts from reference TRBV9 and TRBJ1-4): DSGVTQTPKHLITATGQRVTLRCSPRSGDLSVYWYQQSLDQGLQFLIQYYNGEERAKGNILERFSAQQFPDLHSELNLSSLELGDSALYFCASSVSPGQGGEKLFFGSGTQLSVL.

This chain uses TRBV7-6 with TRBJ1-3; no clear D gene. The germline V and J ends were trimmed by 1 base and 2 bases, with 6 bases remaining between them. Germline V CDR1 and CDR2: SGHVS, FNYEAQ. This CDR3 is 14 amino acids long. The CDR3 reads CASSLEETGNTIYF. DNA for the CDR3: TGTGCCAGCAGCTTAGAAGAGACTGGAAACACCATATATTTT.

This chain connects TRBV10-3 to TRBJ2-1; TRBD2 might be the D (6 bases). Germline V gene sequence: CDR1 ENHRY, CDR2 SYGVKD. The V and J ends lost 11 bases and 3 bases respectively, with 8 bases between them. This CDR3 is built from 11 residues. This CDR3 reads CAGGFYNEQFF. DNA for the CDR3: TGTGCCGGGGGGTTCTACAATGAGCAGTTCTTC.

This clone has a handful of counts. In nucleotides, the CDR3 is TGCAGCGTTGAAGGGGGGCAGTTCTCCTACGAGCAGTACTTC. It encodes CSVEGGQFSYEQYF. The chain carries TRBV29-1 and TRBJ2-7, with D perhaps matching TRBD1 (6 bases). Germline values: CDR1 SQVTM, CDR2 ANQGSEA. V was pared by 1 base and J by 0 bases, with 10 bases between. The CDR3 extends over 14 amino acids.

This chain links TRBV29-1 with TRBJ1-1; D might be TRBD1 (6 bases). This CDR3 has 12 residues. Germline-derived CDR1 and CDR2 are SQVTM and ANQGSEA. DNA of the CDR3: TGCTGCAGCAGGGGAAGGGACACTGAAGCTTTCTTT. Translating gives CCSRGRDTEAFF.

Only one count was recorded for this clone. V is TRBV5-1 and J is TRBJ1-1; 7 bases are a match to TRBD1. CDR1 and CDR2 (germline): SGHRS, YFSETQ. V gave up 5 bases and J gave up 1 base; unmatched junction bases: 8. CDR3 length: 15 residues. The CDR3 spells CASRRDSGGNTEAFF. CDR3 sequence (DNA): TGCGCCAGCAGACGGGACAGCGGCGGGAACACTGAAGCTTTCTTT.

The chain couples TRBV19 to TRBJ1-2; D is uncertain. V was clipped by 4 bases and J by 8 bases, with 14 bases between them. The germline V gene has CDR1 LNHDA and CDR2 SQIVND (reference sequence). The CDR3 covers 13 residues. CDR3 DNA sequence: TGTGCCAGTAGTACCTGGCCCCGCCCGGGCTACACCTTC. The encoded protein is CASSTWPRPGYTF.

V usage is TRBV7-8 and J usage is TRBJ2-5; TRBD2 matches at 7 bases. Germline V gene lookup returns CDR1 SGHVS and CDR2 FQNEAQ. The J segment lost 3 bases and the V segment lost 5 bases, leaving 3 bases of the junction unmatched. The CDR3 is 13 residues long. CDR3 DNA sequence: TGTGCCAGCAGCCTTGGACTAGAAGAGACCCAGTACTTC. Residues: CASSLGLEETQYF.

This chain connects TRBV28 to TRBJ2-3; 8 bases agree with TRBD2. CDR3 length: 16 residues. Trimming cost V 6 bases and J 0 bases; bases outside gene matches: 8. Germline loops: CDR1 MDHEN, CDR2 SYDVKM. The CDR3 DNA reads TGTGCCAGCAGGCGAACAATAGCGGGGAGCACAGATACGCAGTATTTT. Translated: CASRRTIAGSTDTQYF. Looking up the rest from reference TRBV28 and TRBJ2-3 gives the full variable domain: DVKVTQSSRYLVKRTGEKVFLECVQDMDHENMFWYRQDPGLGLRLIYFSYDVKMKEKGDIPEGYSVSREKKERFSLILESASTNQTSMYLCASRRTIAGSTDTQYFGPGTRLTVL.

The gene calls are TRBV27 and TRBJ1-2; D is unresolved. This CDR3 is 15 amino acids long. In germline, CDR1 is MNHEY, CDR2 SMNVEV (reference sequence). The ends were cut back, 4 bases at V and 5 bases at J, with 17 bases in the middle. CDR3 sequence reads: CASSSSPLGGYGYTF. CDR3 coding DNA: TGTGCCAGCAGTTCCAGCCCCCTCGGAGGATATGGCTACACCTTC.

The V and J genes are TRBV7-9 and TRBJ2-1; weak D call: TRBD2 (5 bases). This CDR3 is 13 amino acids long. Germline CDR1 reads SEHNR; CDR2 reads FQNEAQ (reference sequence). V was shortened by 2 bases and J by 4 bases, with 6 bases between the two germline ends. CDR3 sequence: CASSLTSYNEQFF. The CDR3 nucleotides are TGTGCCAGCAGCTTAACTAGTTACAATGAGCAGTTCTTC.

The chain carries TRBV5-1 and TRBJ1-3; 9 bases map to TRBD1. The V gene's germline CDR1 is SGHRS and CDR2 YFSETQ. The CDR3 is 14 residues long. V was pared by 3 bases and J by 3 bases, with 1 base of the junction left unmatched. The CDR3 loop reads CASSSDRGGNTIYF. DNA of the CDR3: TGCGCCAGCAGCTCGGACAGGGGTGGAAACACCATATATTTT.

The chain links TRBV6-5 to TRBJ1-4; weak D call: TRBD1 (5 bases). Germline CDR1 reads MNHEY; CDR2 reads SVGAGI. The CDR3 contains 14 residues. With 7 bases removed from V and 10 bases from J, the gap between germline ends came to 19 bases. The CDR3 here is CASKGLLHLGKLFF. CDR3 sequence (DNA): TGTGCCAGCAAGGGACTTCTGCACCTAGGAAAACTGTTTTTT.